Presented here are 5 T cell receptor beta chains from one specimen sequenced in a study of CD8+ T cells in alopecia areata. The treatment: oral pan-JAK inhibitor, 5-10 mg twice daily. RNA was isolated and reverse transcribed to cDNA, the sequencing template. The method was immunoSEQ multiplex PCR; TCRdb's version includes in-frame clones alone and lacks a portion of them. The sample lists about 270,000 clones, 50% to 75% occurring once. The specimen was CD4+ T cells sorted from blood, collected around week 53, from a patient treated with tofacitinib. The receptor set was obtained from a human donor with alopecia areata.

This clone was found a few times. This rearrangement joins TRBV29-1 to TRBJ2-1, with D tentatively TRBD2 (6 bases). Trimming left V 3 bases short and J 4 bases short, with 13 bases between. Germline assignment: CDR1 SQVTM and CDR2 ANQGSEA. The CDR3 has 14 residues. CDR3 in DNA: TGCAGCGTTGAGGCGCTAGCGCAATACAATGAGCAGTTCTTC. Amino acid sequence: CSVEALAQYNEQFF.

This clone was seen more than once but under ten times. This chain links TRBV7-8 with TRBJ2-5; 8 bases are a match to TRBD1. The CDR3 length is 14 residues. The V gene's germline CDR1 is SGHVS and CDR2 FQNEAQ. V trimming: 3 bases; J trimming: 3 bases; junction bases outside the gene matches: 3. In nucleotides, the CDR3 is TGTGCCAGCAGCTTCGACAGGGGTGAAGAGACCCAGTACTTC. Translation gives CASSFDRGEETQYF. Together with reference TRBV7-8 and TRBJ2-5, the CDR3 gives the full variable domain: GAGVSQSPRYKVAKRGQDVALRCDPISGHVSLFWYQQALGQGPEFLTYFQNEAQLDKSGLPSDRFFAERPEGSVSTLKIQRTQQEDSAVYLCASSFDRGEETQYFGPGTRLLVL.

The CDR3 bases are TGTGCCATCAGTGAGGGGGACAGGGCGCCCTTGAACACTGAAGCTTTCTTT. Translation: CAISEGDRAPLNTEAFF. The genes are TRBV10-3 and TRBJ1-1; 9 bases match TRBD1. The V gene's germline CDR1 is ENHRY and CDR2 SYGVKD. J was trimmed by 0 bases and V by 2 bases; bases with no gene match: 7. The CDR3 consists of 17 residues.

V gene TRBV29-1 combines with J gene TRBJ1-1; 7 bases are shared with TRBD1. Germline CDR1 and CDR2: SQVTM and ANQGSEA. The CDR3 is made up of 13 amino acids. The V and J ends lost 1 base and 4 bases, in that order; junction bases with no gene match: 3. The CDR3: CSVEVNRGTEAFF. The CDR3, as DNA: TGCAGCGTTGAAGTAAACAGGGGCACTGAAGCTTTCTTT.

In this sample, this clone turned up a few times. The rearrangement links TRBV13 to TRBJ2-7, with D perhaps matching TRBD1 (5 bases). Germline values: CDR1 PRHDT, CDR2 FYEKMQ (reference sequence). V was clipped by 1 base and J by 0 bases, with 7 bases between them. This CDR3 has 14 amino acids. The CDR3 reads CASSLVGPSYEQYF. CDR3 bases: TGTGCCAGCAGCTTAGTGGGGCCCTCCTACGAGCAGTACTTC.